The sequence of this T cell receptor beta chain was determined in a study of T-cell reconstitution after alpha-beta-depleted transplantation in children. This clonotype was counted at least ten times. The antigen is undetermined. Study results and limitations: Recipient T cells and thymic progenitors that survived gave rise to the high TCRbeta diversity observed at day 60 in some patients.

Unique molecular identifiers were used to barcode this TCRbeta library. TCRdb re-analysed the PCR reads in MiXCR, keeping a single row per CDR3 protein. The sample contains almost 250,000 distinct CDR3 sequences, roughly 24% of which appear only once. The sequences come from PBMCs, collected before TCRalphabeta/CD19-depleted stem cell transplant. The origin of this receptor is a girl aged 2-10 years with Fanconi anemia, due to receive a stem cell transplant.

CDR3 coding DNA: TGCAGCGTTGTGCCTCATCGGACAGGGGCCTTGGAGTCTGGGGCCAACGTCCTGACTTTC. It specifies CSVVPHRTGALESGANVLTF. The chain joins TRBV29-1 to TRBJ2-6; 9 bases match TRBD1. This CDR3 has 20 residues. Germline trimming cut 4 bases from V and 1 base from J; bases unmatched to any gene: 17. The germline gives CDR1 SQVTM, CDR2 ANQGSEA.